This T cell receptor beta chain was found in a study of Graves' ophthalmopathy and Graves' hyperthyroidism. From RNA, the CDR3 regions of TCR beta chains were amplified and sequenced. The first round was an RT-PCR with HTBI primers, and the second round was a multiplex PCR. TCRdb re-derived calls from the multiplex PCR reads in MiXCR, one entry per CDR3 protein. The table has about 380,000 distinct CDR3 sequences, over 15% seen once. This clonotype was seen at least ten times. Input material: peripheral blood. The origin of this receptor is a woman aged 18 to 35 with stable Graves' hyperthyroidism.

Written as DNA, the CDR3 is TGTGCCAGCAGTGGAGGTGCCGGGACAGGGAATCAGCCCCAGCATTTT. Its translation is CASSGGAGTGNQPQHF. The chain combines TRBV6-1 with TRBJ1-5; TRBD1 aligns across 9 bases. This CDR3 region has 16 residues. V gave up 4 bases and J gave up 4 bases; unmatched junction bases: 8. Germline values: CDR1 MNHNS, CDR2 SASEGT.